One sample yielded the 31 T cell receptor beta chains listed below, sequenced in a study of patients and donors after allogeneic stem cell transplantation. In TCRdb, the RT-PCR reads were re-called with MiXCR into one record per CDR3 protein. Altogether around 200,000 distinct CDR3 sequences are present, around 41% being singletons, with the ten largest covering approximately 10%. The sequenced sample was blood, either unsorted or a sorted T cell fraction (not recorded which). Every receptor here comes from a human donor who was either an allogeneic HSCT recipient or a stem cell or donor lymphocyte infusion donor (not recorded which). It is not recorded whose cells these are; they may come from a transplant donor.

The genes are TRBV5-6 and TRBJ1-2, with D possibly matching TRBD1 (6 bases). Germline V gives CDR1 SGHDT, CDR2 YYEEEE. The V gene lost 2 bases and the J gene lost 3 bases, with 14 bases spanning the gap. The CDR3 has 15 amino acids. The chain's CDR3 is CASSFLPGEDYGYTF. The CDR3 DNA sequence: TGTGCCAGCAGCTTTCTGCCAGGGGAGGACTATGGCTACACCTTC.

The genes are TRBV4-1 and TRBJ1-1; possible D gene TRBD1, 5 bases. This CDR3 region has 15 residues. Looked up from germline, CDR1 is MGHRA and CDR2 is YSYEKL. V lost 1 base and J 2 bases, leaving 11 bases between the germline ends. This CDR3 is CASSQAGDYNTEAFF. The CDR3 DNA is TGCGCCAGCAGCCAAGCGGGGGATTACAACACTGAAGCTTTCTTT.

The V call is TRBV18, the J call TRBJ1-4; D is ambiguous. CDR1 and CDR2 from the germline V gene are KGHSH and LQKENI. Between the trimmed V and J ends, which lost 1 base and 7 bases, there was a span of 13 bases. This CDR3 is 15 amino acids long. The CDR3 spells CASSPRSHNTEKLFF. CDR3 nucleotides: TGTGCCAGCTCACCACGCTCCCACAATACTGAAAAACTGTTTTTT.

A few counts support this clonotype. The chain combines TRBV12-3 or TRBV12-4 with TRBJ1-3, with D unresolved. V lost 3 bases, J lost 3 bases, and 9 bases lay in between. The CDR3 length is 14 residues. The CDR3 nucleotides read TGTGCCAGCAGTTTTTGGGGAGGTGGAAACACCATATATTTT. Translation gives CASSFWGGGNTIYF.

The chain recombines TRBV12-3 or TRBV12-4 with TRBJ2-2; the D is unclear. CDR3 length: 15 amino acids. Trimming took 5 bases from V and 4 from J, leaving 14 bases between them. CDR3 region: CASSVPGASTGELFF. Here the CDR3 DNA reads TGTGCCAGCAGTGTACCGGGCGCCAGCACCGGGGAGCTGTTTTTT.

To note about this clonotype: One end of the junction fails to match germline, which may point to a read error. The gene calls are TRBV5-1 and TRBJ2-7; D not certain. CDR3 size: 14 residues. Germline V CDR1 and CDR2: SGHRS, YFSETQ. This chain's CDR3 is CASSLETPDLGLIF. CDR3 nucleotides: TGCGCCAGCAGCTTGGAAACCCCTGACTTAGGCCTTATTTTC. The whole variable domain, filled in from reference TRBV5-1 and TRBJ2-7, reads KAGVTQTPRYLIKTRGQQVTLSCSPISGHRSVSWYQQTPGQGLQFLFEYFSETQRNKGNFPGRFSGRQFSNSRSEMNVSTLELGDSALYLCASSLETPDLGLIFGPGTRLTVT.

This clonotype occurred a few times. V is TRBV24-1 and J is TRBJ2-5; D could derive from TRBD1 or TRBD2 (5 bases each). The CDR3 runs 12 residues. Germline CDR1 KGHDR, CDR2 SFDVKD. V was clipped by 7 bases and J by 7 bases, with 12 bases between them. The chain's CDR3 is CATSLGGGTQYF. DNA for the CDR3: TGTGCCACCAGCTTAGGTGGGGGGACCCAGTACTTC.

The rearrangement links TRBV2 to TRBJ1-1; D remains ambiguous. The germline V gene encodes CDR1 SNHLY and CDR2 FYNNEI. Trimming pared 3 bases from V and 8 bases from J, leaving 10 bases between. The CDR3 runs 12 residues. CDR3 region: CASSDSVSEAFF. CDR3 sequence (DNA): TGTGCCAGCAGTGATTCCGTCAGCGAAGCTTTCTTT.

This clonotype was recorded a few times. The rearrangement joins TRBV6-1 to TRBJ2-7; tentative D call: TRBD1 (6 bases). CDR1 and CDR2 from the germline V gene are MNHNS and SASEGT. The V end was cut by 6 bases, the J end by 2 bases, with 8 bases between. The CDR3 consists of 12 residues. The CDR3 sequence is CASSNRAYEQYF. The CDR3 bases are TGTGCCAGCAGCAACAGGGCCTACGAGCAGTACTTC.

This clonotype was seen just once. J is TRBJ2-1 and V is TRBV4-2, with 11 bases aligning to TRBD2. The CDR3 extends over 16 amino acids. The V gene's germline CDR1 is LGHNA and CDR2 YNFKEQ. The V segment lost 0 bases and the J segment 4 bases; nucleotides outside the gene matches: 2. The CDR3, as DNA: TGTGCCAGCAGCCAAGAGCTAGCGGGGGGATACAATGAGCAGTTCTTC. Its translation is CASSQELAGGYNEQFF.

The CDR3 region is CASRPSGTLPNTQYF. The CDR3 region has the DNA TGTGCCAGCAGACCAAGCGGCACCTTGCCTAATACGCAGTATTTT. The rearrangement joins TRBV6-5 to TRBJ2-3, with a possible D match to TRBD2 (5 bases). V was trimmed by 6 bases and J by 7 bases, leaving 20 bases between them. The germline CDR1 and CDR2 sequences are MNHEY and SVGAGI. CDR3 length: 15 amino acids.

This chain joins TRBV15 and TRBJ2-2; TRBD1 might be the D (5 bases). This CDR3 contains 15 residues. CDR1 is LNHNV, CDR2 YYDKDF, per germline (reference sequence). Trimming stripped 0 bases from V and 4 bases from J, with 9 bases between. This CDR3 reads CATSRDRAGTGELFF. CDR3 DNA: TGTGCCACCAGCAGAGACAGGGCTGGCACCGGGGAGCTGTTTTTT.

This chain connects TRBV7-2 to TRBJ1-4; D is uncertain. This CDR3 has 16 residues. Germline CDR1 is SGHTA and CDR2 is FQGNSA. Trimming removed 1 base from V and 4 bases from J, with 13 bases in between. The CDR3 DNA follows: TGTGCCAGCAGCTTAGAAGTGGCAGCATATAATGAAAAACTGTTTTTT. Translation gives CASSLEVAAYNEKLFF.

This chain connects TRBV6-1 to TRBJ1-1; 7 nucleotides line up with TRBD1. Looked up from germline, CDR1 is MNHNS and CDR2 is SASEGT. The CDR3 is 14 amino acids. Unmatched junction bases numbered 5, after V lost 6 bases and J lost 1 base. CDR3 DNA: TGTGCCAGCAGAAGACAGGGACAGAACACTGAAGCTTTCTTT. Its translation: CASRRQGQNTEAFF.

In nucleotides, the CDR3 is TGTGCCAGCTCACCATCTAGGAATCAGCCCCAGCATTTT. It yields the protein CASSPSRNQPQHF. The chain has TRBV18 and TRBJ1-5; D gene uncertain. The V gene's germline CDR1 is KGHSH and CDR2 LQKENI. The CDR3 runs to 13 residues. Trimming cost V 2 bases and J 4 bases, with 6 bases left between them.

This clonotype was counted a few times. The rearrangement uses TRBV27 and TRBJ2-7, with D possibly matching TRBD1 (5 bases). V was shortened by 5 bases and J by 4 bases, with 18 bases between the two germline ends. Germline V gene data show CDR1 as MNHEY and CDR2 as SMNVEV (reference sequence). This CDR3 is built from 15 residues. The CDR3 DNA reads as TGTGCCAGCAGTCCCCGAGCGCAGGGTTCGTACGAGCAGTACTTC. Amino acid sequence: CASSPRAQGSYEQYF.

The CDR3 loop reads CASSLAMLTEAFF. The CDR3, as DNA: TGTGCCAGCAGCTTGGCCATGCTCACTGAAGCTTTCTTT. The rearrangement links TRBV7-2 to TRBJ1-1, with D hard to call. This CDR3 has 13 amino acids. Germline V gene data show CDR1 as SGHTA and CDR2 as FQGNSA. V lost 3 bases, J lost 4 bases, and 9 bases lay in between.

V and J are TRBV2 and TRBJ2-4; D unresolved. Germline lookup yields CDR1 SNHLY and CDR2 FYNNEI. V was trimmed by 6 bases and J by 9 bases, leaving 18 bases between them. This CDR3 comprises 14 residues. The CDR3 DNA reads TGTGCCAGCAGGCCCAGCAAAGTGTTCAGCATTCAGTACTTC. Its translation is CASRPSKVFSIQYF.

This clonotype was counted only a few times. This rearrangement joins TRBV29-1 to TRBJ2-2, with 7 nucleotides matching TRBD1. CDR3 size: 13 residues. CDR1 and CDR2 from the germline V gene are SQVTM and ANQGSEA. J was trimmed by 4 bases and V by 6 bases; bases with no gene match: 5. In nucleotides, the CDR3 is TGCAGCGTCCGGGACAGCCTCACCGGGGAGCTGTTTTTT. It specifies CSVRDSLTGELFF.

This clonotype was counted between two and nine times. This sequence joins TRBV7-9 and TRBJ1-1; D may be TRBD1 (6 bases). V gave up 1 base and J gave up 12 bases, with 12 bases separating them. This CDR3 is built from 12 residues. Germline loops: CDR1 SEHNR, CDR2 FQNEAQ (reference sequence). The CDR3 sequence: CASSLVAGVTFF. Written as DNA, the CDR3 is TGTGCCAGCAGCTTAGTTGCAGGGGTAACTTTCTTT.

CDR3 sequence (DNA): TGCAGTGCTAGGGGGATAACAGGGAACACTGAAGCTTTCTTT. Translation gives CSARGITGNTEAFF. The chain joins TRBV20-1 to TRBJ1-1, with D maybe TRBD1 (5 bases). V was trimmed by 3 bases and J by 1 base, leaving 12 bases between them. The germline V gene encodes CDR1 DFQATT and CDR2 SNEGSKA (reference sequence). The CDR3 runs to 14 residues.

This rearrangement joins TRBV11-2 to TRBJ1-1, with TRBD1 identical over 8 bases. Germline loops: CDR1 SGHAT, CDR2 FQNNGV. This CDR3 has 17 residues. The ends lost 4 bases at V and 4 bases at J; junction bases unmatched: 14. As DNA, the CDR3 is TGTGCCAGCAGCTCAAGAGGCAGGGGGCCGGTTGGCACTGAAGCTTTCTTT. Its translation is CASSSRGRGPVGTEAFF.

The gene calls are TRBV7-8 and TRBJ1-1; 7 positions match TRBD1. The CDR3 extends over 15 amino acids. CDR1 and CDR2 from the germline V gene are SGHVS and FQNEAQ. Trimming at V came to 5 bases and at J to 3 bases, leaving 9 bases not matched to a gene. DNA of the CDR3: TGTGCCAGCAGCGTTCCTACAGGGGAGGACACTGAAGCTTTCTTT. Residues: CASSVPTGEDTEAFF.

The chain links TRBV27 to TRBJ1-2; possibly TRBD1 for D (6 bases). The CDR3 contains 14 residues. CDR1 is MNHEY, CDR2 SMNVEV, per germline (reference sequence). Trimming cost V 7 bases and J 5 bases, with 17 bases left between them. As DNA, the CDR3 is TGTGCCAGCAAACCTCCGGGACACCTTTATGGCTACACCTTC. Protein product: CASKPPGHLYGYTF.

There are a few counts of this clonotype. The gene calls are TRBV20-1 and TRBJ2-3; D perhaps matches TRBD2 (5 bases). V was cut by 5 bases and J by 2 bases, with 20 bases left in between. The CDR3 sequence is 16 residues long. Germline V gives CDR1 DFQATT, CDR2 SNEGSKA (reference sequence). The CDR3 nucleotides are TGCAGTGCTTTCGAACTCCGGGGTCGCGCCACAGATACGCAGTATTTT. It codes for CSAFELRGRATDTQYF.

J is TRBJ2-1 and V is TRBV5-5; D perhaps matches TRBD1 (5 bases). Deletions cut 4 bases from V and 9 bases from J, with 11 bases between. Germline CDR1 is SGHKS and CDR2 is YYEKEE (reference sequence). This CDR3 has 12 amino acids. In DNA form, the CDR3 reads TGTGCCAGCAGCCTGTTGGACATTGAGCAGTTCTTC. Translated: CASSLLDIEQFF.

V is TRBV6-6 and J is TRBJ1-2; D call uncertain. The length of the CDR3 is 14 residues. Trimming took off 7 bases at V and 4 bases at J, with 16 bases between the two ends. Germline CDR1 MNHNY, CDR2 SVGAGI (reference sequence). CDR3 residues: CASTLEESGYGYTF. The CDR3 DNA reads TGTGCCAGCACCCTCGAGGAATCAGGCTATGGCTACACCTTC.

The CDR3 nucleotides read TGTGCCAGCAGTTTTGGGGCGGGTCCGGGGGATGAAAAACTGTTTTTT. Its translation: CASSFGAGPGDEKLFF. The chain couples TRBV28 to TRBJ1-4; D is possibly TRBD1 (5 bases). Between the trimmed V and J ends, which lost 3 bases and 6 bases, there was a span of 17 bases. Germline V lookup: CDR1 MDHEN, CDR2 SYDVKM. The CDR3 totals 16 residues. The variable domain in full, with the rest retrieved from reference TRBV28 and TRBJ1-4, is DVKVTQSSRYLVKRTGEKVFLECVQDMDHENMFWYRQDPGLGLRLIYFSYDVKMKEKGDIPEGYSVSREKKERFSLILESASTNQTSMYLCASSFGAGPGDEKLFFGSGTQLSVL.

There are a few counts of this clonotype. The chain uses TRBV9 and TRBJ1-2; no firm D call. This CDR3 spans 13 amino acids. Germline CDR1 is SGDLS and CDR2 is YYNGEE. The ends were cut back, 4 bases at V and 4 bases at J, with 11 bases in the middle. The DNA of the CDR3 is TGTGCCAGCAGCACCCGGACCGGCTATGGCTACACCTTC. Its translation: CASSTRTGYGYTF.

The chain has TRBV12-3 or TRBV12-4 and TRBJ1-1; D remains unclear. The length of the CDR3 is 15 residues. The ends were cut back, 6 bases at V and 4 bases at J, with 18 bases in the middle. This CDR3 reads CASRPRGPPITEAFF. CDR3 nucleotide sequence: TGTGCCAGCAGACCCCGGGGTCCCCCCATCACTGAAGCTTTCTTT.

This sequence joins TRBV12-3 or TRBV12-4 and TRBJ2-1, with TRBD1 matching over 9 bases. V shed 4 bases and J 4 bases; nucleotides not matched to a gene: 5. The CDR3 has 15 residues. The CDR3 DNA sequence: TGTGCCAGCAGTTCCATGGACAGGGGATACAATGAGCAGTTCTTC. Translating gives CASSSMDRGYNEQFF.